Included here is one T cell receptor beta chain sequence, with context. Its cognate antigen is unknown. Libraries were prepared by immunoSEQ multiplex PCR; TCRdb keeps only in-frame clonotypes and omits some of them. The sample consists of around 240,000 clones, 88% of them appearing once. The CDR3 covers 15 residues. The V segment lost 2 bases and the J segment 5 bases; nucleotides outside the gene matches: 6. Per the germline V gene, CDR1 is SGHRS and CDR2 is YFSETQ. The sample is drawn from a study of Ad26.COV2.S vaccination and SARS-CoV-2 variants. Study background: COV1001, an Ad26.COV2.S trial, supplied this vaccine-arm donor.

Treatment denoted: around 19 received Ad26.COV2.S at low or high dose, single or two shots; about five received placebo; per-sample allocation not given. Collection of samples fell on day 63 after the first vaccine or placebo injection. Immunization relied on an Ad26 vector, which expressed Wuhan-strain SARS-CoV-2 spike. Findings and caveats of the study: The TCR breadth and depth analyses may have produced an underestimate of total T cell responses. Vaccinated individuals (as opposed to placebo recipients) had higher spike-specific TCR breadth.

The chain couples TRBV5-1 to TRBJ1-5; 8 bases match TRBD1. Sequencing used peripheral blood, obtained in a trial of Ad26.COV2.S vaccine versus placebo. The TCR comes from a person between 18 and 65 years old who received the Ad26.COV2.S COVID-19 vaccine or a placebo. CDR3 sequence reads: CASSLGDRQDQPQHF. The CDR3 DNA follows: TGCGCCAGCAGCTTAGGGGACAGGCAGGATCAGCCCCAGCATTTT.